Given below is one T cell receptor (beta chain) in context. The target antigen is unknown. The sample originates from a study of breast tumors, draining lymph nodes, adjacent tissues. Points from the study as a whole: Tumors had less TCR diversity than lymph nodes, more than nontumor tissue. Most tumor T cells seemingly derive from lymph node, then expand in tumor.

TCRdb called the multiplex PCR reads again in MiXCR, with one record for every CDR3 protein. Among 23,000 or so distinct CDR3 sequences listed, about 64% were seen once. Germline values: CDR1 SGHVS, CDR2 FQNEAQ. With V trimmed by 0 bases and J by 7 bases, 2 bases remained unmatched. The CDR3 sequence is 15 residues long. The receptor's source is a female donor with breast cancer. Some clones in this sample may be carry-over from other donors' samples. The sequenced sample was tumor-adjacent breast tissue. The chain has TRBV7-8 and TRBJ1-6, with TRBD1 matching over 8 bases. The CDR3: CASSLADRGNSPLHF. The CDR3 DNA reads as TGTGCCAGCAGCTTAGCCGACAGGGGCAATTCACCCCTCCACTTT.